Below, one T cell receptor (beta chain) is given with its context. This sample is part of a study of blood T cell repertoires in COVID-19. Whole-study context: Donors in the United States, Italy and Spain gave samples during acute or convalescent COVID-19. PBMCs, B-cell-depleted T cells, or T cells provided the cDNA or gDNA that made up the material.

Per the study methods: Reference gene primer amplification gave estimated nucleated cell counts. Assay: immunoSEQ multiplex PCR; the TCRdb copy retains only in-frame clones and omits some. That table is the source of V, J and clone size, and D and trimming were worked out from the DNA. The sample holds some 160,000 clones, 85% to 90% seen once. Germline lookup yields CDR1 ENHRY and CDR2 SYGVKD. V shed 4 bases and J shed 1 base, with 11 bases lying between them. This CDR3 contains 15 residues. Sample: peripheral blood. The TCR sequence derives from a man between 50 and 59 years old who had recovered from COVID-19. V gene TRBV10-3 combines with J gene TRBJ1-5, with a tentative D call TRBD1 (6 bases). CDR3 loop: CAISATGGSNQPQHF. The CDR3 nucleotides read TGTGCCATCAGTGCGACAGGAGGAAGCAATCAGCCCCAGCATTTT.